The subject of this entry is one TCR beta chain. It lacks a known antigen. Per-base quality was not reported, and no clone a single base away is much larger than it. The data belong to a study of T-cell memory formation after mild COVID-19 (dated by TCRdb to the early 2020s). Background on the whole study: TCR sequence clusters from the two donors were found to be largely donor specific. The cohort was made up of two young adult volunteers, one female and one male, who were previously healthy. In a couple of donors, T-cell clones that expanded and contracted after mild COVID-19 were followed by sequencing TCRalpha and TCRbeta repertoires longitudinally. What the research found in general, with its limitations: From day 15 to 85, contracting clones showed balanced CD4/CD8 phenotypes, whereas a second wave of clones that expanded from day 15 to 37 leaned towards CD4+. The study covered only two mild cases, and larger cohorts including severe cases with pre-infection samples were considered necessary. SARS-CoV-2 specificity of the second-wave clones peaking on day 37 was not confirmed. Contracting CD4+ clones were located mainly in the CM and EM memory subsets, whereas CD8+ clones were found to be enriched in EMRA. Some responding clones were detected in pre-infection memory, which suggested that pre-existing cross-reactive memory T cells had joined the SARS-CoV-2 response.

Ficoll-Paque density gradient centrifugation was the method used to isolate PBMCs. CDR1 and CDR2 were assigned from the germline V gene (reference sequence) as SEHNR and FQNEAQ. Reading from cysteine to phenylalanine, the CDR3 counts 15 amino acids. Only CDR3 DNA is held: 45 bases, read in frame from base 1. V loses 5 bases of germline sequence and J loses 5 bases, and the interval between the two ends is 18 bases. Sequencing was performed on an Illumina NovaSeq 6000. TCRalpha and TCRbeta cDNA libraries were constructed by 5'RACE with constant-segment primers, with sample barcodes and unique molecular identifiers being introduced. RNA was extracted from every sample with Trizol reagent. Library amplification was performed in two PCR steps, and a second sample barcode and Illumina TruSeq adapters were introduced in the second step. Sequencing of the libraries was done on an Illumina NovaSeq, producing 2 x 150 bp paired-end reads. The original methods were these. With migec v1.2.7, reads were demultiplexed and then collapsed into UMI-guided consensus sequences. Using mixcr v2.1.11, the UMI consensuses were aligned to TRA and TRB V and J templates and assembled into clonotypes. A clonotype was counted as expanded or contracted only if both edgeR and NoisET called the change significant, with noise models trained on biological replicates. For edgeR calls, the thresholds were a false discovery rate-adjusted p below 0.01 and a log2 fold-change of 1. As an exploratory analysis of dynamics, PCA with hierarchical clustering was applied to max-normalized trajectories of the 1000 most abundant clonotypes. Separately sequenced CD4+ and CD8+ repertoires were used to assign the CD4 or CD8 phenotype of responding clones. TCRdb reanalyzed the raw reads on its own, using fastp at Q25 for trimming and MiXCR for clone calling, and kept in-frame beta chains. Every CDR3 protein is listed once, alongside the most common genes and DNA of its rows. TCRdb, rather than the study authors, made the V and J calls. Within this sample are hundreds of thousands of distinct CDR3 sequences, with less than 25% of them counted one time only. Of the sample, roughly 8.1% is held by the ten largest clones.

Sequencing was performed on PBMCs or a T cell subset sorted from them (not recorded which). The rearranged chain carries TRBV7-9 and TRBJ1-2, with the D gene not confidently named. The TCR comes from an adult woman who had mild COVID-19 (a few samples of this study predate the infection). The sample titles of this study are shuffled in the database, so cell type and time point are left out; the donor was told from shared clones. In nucleotide form, the sequence is TGTGCCAGCAGCGCCCGAAGGCCCCACGGATATGGCTACACCTTC. Its coded protein is CASSARRPHGYGYTF.